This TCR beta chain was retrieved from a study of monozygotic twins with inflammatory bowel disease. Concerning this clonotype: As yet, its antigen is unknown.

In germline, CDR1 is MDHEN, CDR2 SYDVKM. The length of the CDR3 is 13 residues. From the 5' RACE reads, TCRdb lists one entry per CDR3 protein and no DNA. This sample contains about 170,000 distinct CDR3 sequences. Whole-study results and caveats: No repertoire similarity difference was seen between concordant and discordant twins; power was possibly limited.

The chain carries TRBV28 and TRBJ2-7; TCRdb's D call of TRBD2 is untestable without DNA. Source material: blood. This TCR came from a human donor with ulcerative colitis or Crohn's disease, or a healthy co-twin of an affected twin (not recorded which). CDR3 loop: CASRGTSGYEQYF.